The rows below give T cell receptor beta chains drawn from one sample of a study of shared clonotypes between healthy human individuals. Generated by immunoSEQ multiplex PCR, the TCRdb table keeps only in-frame clones and is missing some. Counted here are 550,000 to 800,000 clones, 90% occurring once; the ten biggest clones make up more than 30%. Specimen: memory CD8+ T cells from PBMCs. The source of these receptors is a man younger than 35 in good health. Some clones in this sample may be carry-over from other donors' samples. Each CDR3 is given with its conserved first and last residue. Each record gives: D gene, J gene, clone size, V gene, CDR3 protein, CDR3 DNA. A D gene is named only where the DNA matches it firmly. Clone sizes are given selectively: once, few, many, or a class where the clone is expanded.

d_gene: -
j_gene: TRBJ1-5
abundance: -
v_gene: TRBV7-9
CDR3aa: CASSFTPRGDNQPQHF
CDR3nt: TGTGCCAGCAGCTTTACGCCTCGGGGGGATAATCAGCCCCAGCATTTT

d_gene: TRBD1
j_gene: TRBJ2-2
abundance: -
v_gene: TRBV29-1
CDR3aa: CSAQTGGHGELFF
CDR3nt: TGCAGCGCTCAGACAGGGGGCCACGGGGAGCTGTTTTTT

d_gene: -
j_gene: TRBJ1-5
abundance: -
v_gene: TRBV27
CDR3aa: CASSLTGWGQPQHF
CDR3nt: TGTGCCAGCAGTTTGACAGGTTGGGGGCAGCCCCAGCATTTT

d_gene: TRBD2
j_gene: TRBJ2-7
abundance: once
v_gene: TRBV7-6
CDR3aa: CASSLGEGLYEQYF
CDR3nt: TGTGCCAGCAGCTTAGGGGAGGGACTTTACGAGCAGTACTTC

d_gene: TRBD2
j_gene: TRBJ2-1
abundance: -
v_gene: TRBV7-9
CDR3aa: CASSPDRLAGGDHNEQFF
CDR3nt: TGTGCCAGCAGCCCAGACAGATTAGCGGGAGGGGACCACAATGAGCAGTTCTTC

d_gene: TRBD2
j_gene: TRBJ2-1
abundance: -
v_gene: TRBV5-1
CDR3aa: CASSSGLAGGYNEQFF
CDR3nt: TGCGCCAGCAGCTCGGGACTAGCGGGAGGCTACAATGAGCAGTTCTTC

d_gene: TRBD1
j_gene: TRBJ1-2
abundance: -
v_gene: TRBV7-9
CDR3aa: CASSSYPGTEDNYGYTF
CDR3nt: TGTGCTAGCAGCTCGTACCCCGGGACAGAAGATAACTATGGCTACACCTTC

d_gene: -
j_gene: TRBJ1-5
abundance: -
v_gene: TRBV6-1
CDR3aa: CASRDWGFSNQPQHF
CDR3nt: TGTGCCAGCAGAGACTGGGGGTTTAGCAATCAGCCCCAGCATTTT

d_gene: -
j_gene: TRBJ1-1
abundance: -
v_gene: TRBV15
CDR3aa: CATSREVSGMNTEAFF
CDR3nt: TGTGCCACCAGCAGAGAGGTCAGCGGAATGAACACTGAAGCTTTCTTT

d_gene: -
j_gene: TRBJ2-7
abundance: -
v_gene: TRBV30
CDR3aa: CAWSDSSHRYEQYF
CDR3nt: TGTGCCTGGAGTGATTCCTCCCATCGGTACGAGCAGTACTTC

d_gene: TRBD2
j_gene: TRBJ2-1
abundance: -
v_gene: TRBV9
CDR3aa: CASSAPALGGAGGFNEQFF
CDR3nt: TGTGCCAGCAGCGCACCCGCTCTCGGGGGAGCGGGAGGATTCAATGAGCAGTTCTTC

d_gene: -
j_gene: TRBJ2-7
abundance: -
v_gene: TRBV11-3
CDR3aa: CASSLSTSYEQYF
CDR3nt: TGTGCCAGCAGCTTAAGCACATCCTACGAGCAGTACTTC

d_gene: TRBD1
j_gene: TRBJ1-5
abundance: -
v_gene: TRBV28
CDR3aa: CASSLRDRLDQPQHF
CDR3nt: TGTGCCAGCAGTTTACGGGACAGACTAGATCAGCCCCAGCATTTT

d_gene: -
j_gene: TRBJ2-7
abundance: -
v_gene: TRBV19
CDR3aa: CASSPPGSYEQYF
CDR3nt: TGTGCCAGTAGCCCTCCGGGCTCCTACGAGCAGTACTTC

d_gene: -
j_gene: TRBJ2-7
abundance: -
v_gene: TRBV6-5
CDR3aa: CASSYSGEAYEQYF
CDR3nt: TGTGCCAGCAGTTACTCGGGGGAAGCCTACGAGCAGTACTTC

d_gene: -
j_gene: TRBJ1-1
abundance: once
v_gene: TRBV2
CDR3aa: CASKKSRVGTEAFF
CDR3nt: TGTGCCAGCAAGAAATCAAGGGTTGGGACTGAAGCTTTCTTT

d_gene: -
j_gene: TRBJ2-1
abundance: -
v_gene: TRBV28
CDR3aa: CASSYPSWVRGSYNEQFF
CDR3nt: TGTGCCAGCAGCTATCCGTCGTGGGTGCGGGGCTCCTACAATGAGCAGTTCTTC

d_gene: -
j_gene: TRBJ2-5
abundance: -
v_gene: TRBV2
CDR3aa: CASSDTMSEETQYF
CDR3nt: TGTGCCAGCAGTGATACAATGTCCGAAGAGACCCAGTACTTC

d_gene: -
j_gene: TRBJ2-1
abundance: -
v_gene: TRBV13
CDR3aa: CASSFPTNNNEQFF
CDR3nt: TGTGCCAGCAGCTTTCCGACAAATAACAATGAGCAGTTCTTC

d_gene: -
j_gene: TRBJ2-5
abundance: -
v_gene: TRBV28
CDR3aa: CASSSRANQETQYF
CDR3nt: TGTGCCAGCAGTTCCAGGGCAAACCAAGAGACCCAGTACTTC

d_gene: -
j_gene: TRBJ2-2
abundance: -
v_gene: TRBV7-3
CDR3aa: CASSLWLGTNTGELFF
CDR3nt: TGTGCCAGCAGCTTATGGTTAGGCACGAACACCGGGGAGCTGTTTTTT

d_gene: -
j_gene: TRBJ2-7
abundance: once
v_gene: TRBV6-6
CDR3aa: CASSTDSYEQYF
CDR3nt: TGTGCCAGCAGTACAGACAGCTACGAGCAGTACTTC

d_gene: -
j_gene: TRBJ1-1
abundance: few
v_gene: TRBV10-3
CDR3aa: CAISLQENTEAFF
CDR3nt: TGTGCCATCAGTCTACAGGAGAACACTGAAGCTTTCTTT

d_gene: -
j_gene: TRBJ1-4
abundance: -
v_gene: TRBV19
CDR3aa: CASSGWQNNEKLFF
CDR3nt: TGTGCCAGTAGTGGGTGGCAGAATAATGAAAAACTGTTTTTT

d_gene: -
j_gene: TRBJ1-4
abundance: -
v_gene: TRBV5-8
CDR3aa: CASSLGGNGPTEKLFF
CDR3nt: TGTGCCAGCAGCCTGGGGGGTAATGGACCGACAGAAAAACTGTTTTTT

d_gene: -
j_gene: TRBJ2-7
abundance: -
v_gene: TRBV25-1
CDR3aa: CASSEMWGQYF
CDR3nt: TGTGCCAGCAGTGAGATGTGGGGGCAGTACTTC

d_gene: -
j_gene: TRBJ2-1
abundance: -
v_gene: TRBV7-9
CDR3aa: CASSPSGATYNEQFF
CDR3nt: TGTGCCAGCAGTCCTTCTGGCGCGACCTACAATGAGCAGTTCTTC

d_gene: TRBD2
j_gene: TRBJ2-7
abundance: -
v_gene: TRBV5-1
CDR3aa: CACRGRAGSYEQYF
CDR3nt: TGCGCCTGCCGCGGGAGGGCCGGATCCTACGAGCAGTACTTC

d_gene: -
j_gene: TRBJ2-5
abundance: -
v_gene: TRBV21-1
CDR3aa: CASSKVKSLAKQETQYF
CDR3nt: TGTGCCAGCAGCAAAGTCAAGTCACTAGCGAAACAAGAGACCCAGTACTTC

d_gene: -
j_gene: TRBJ2-2
abundance: -
v_gene: TRBV15
CDR3aa: CATSTSMNTGELFF
CDR3nt: TGTGCCACCAGTACTTCAATGAACACCGGGGAGCTGTTTTTT

d_gene: -
j_gene: TRBJ2-3
abundance: -
v_gene: TRBV11-2
CDR3aa: CASSLYGLPRAVVTDTQYF
CDR3nt: TGTGCCAGCAGCTTATATGGCCTTCCGCGGGCCGTAGTCACAGATACGCAGTATTTT

d_gene: -
j_gene: TRBJ1-1
abundance: once
v_gene: TRBV19
CDR3aa: CASYGGLNTEAFF
CDR3nt: TGTGCCAGTTACGGAGGACTGAACACTGAAGCTTTCTTT

d_gene: TRBD2
j_gene: TRBJ2-7
abundance: -
v_gene: TRBV27
CDR3aa: CASSLGEAGPSDEQYF
CDR3nt: TGTGCCAGCAGTTTAGGCGAAGCGGGACCCTCTGATGAGCAGTACTTC

d_gene: TRBD1
j_gene: TRBJ1-5
abundance: -
v_gene: TRBV27
CDR3aa: CASSNRGQGQPQHF
CDR3nt: TGTGCCAGCAGTAACAGGGGGCAAGGTCAGCCCCAGCATTTT

d_gene: TRBD1
j_gene: TRBJ2-5
abundance: many
v_gene: TRBV28
CDR3aa: CASSSIYLRQGSHQETQYF
CDR3nt: TGTGCCAGCAGTTCCATATACCTCCGACAGGGTAGTCACCAAGAGACCCAGTACTTC

d_gene: -
j_gene: TRBJ1-3
abundance: -
v_gene: TRBV6-1
CDR3aa: CASTLSTDSGNTIYF
CDR3nt: TGTGCCAGCACCCTGAGTACGGACTCTGGAAACACCATATATTTT

d_gene: -
j_gene: TRBJ2-3
abundance: -
v_gene: TRBV9
CDR3aa: CASSLGRDTQYF
CDR3nt: TGTGCCAGCAGCCTAGGAAGAGATACGCAGTATTTT

d_gene: -
j_gene: TRBJ2-2
abundance: -
v_gene: TRBV7-9
CDR3aa: CASSLGTRQNTGELFF
CDR3nt: TGTGCCAGCAGCTTAGGGACACGCCAGAACACCGGGGAGCTGTTTTTT

d_gene: -
j_gene: TRBJ2-3
abundance: -
v_gene: TRBV18
CDR3aa: CASSPPASPTDTQYF
CDR3nt: TGTGCCAGCTCACCGCCGGCCTCGCCCACAGATACGCAGTATTTT

d_gene: -
j_gene: TRBJ2-1
abundance: -
v_gene: TRBV4-1
CDR3aa: CASSLHRGRFNEQFF
CDR3nt: TGCGCCAGCAGCCTCCATAGGGGGAGGTTCAATGAGCAGTTCTTC

d_gene: TRBD1
j_gene: TRBJ2-5
abundance: -
v_gene: TRBV27
CDR3aa: CASRDRGEETQYF
CDR3nt: TGTGCCAGCAGGGACAGGGGGGAAGAGACCCAGTACTTC

d_gene: -
j_gene: TRBJ2-7
abundance: -
v_gene: TRBV7-9
CDR3aa: CASSLTDISYEQYF
CDR3nt: TGTGCCAGCAGCCTTACTGACATATCCTACGAGCAGTACTTC

d_gene: TRBD1
j_gene: TRBJ2-7
abundance: -
v_gene: TRBV27
CDR3aa: CASSLGFSRQGGQYF
CDR3nt: TGTGCCAGCAGTTTGGGATTTTCCCGACAGGGGGGGCAGTACTTC

d_gene: -
j_gene: TRBJ2-5
abundance: -
v_gene: TRBV19
CDR3aa: CASSRIRDRLTTQYF
CDR3nt: TGTGCCAGTAGCCGTATCCGGGACCGATTGACGACCCAGTACTTC

d_gene: TRBD1
j_gene: TRBJ1-5
abundance: -
v_gene: TRBV27
CDR3aa: CASSLGQGTNQPQHF
CDR3nt: TGTGCCAGCAGTTTAGGACAGGGAACTAATCAGCCCCAGCATTTT

d_gene: TRBD2
j_gene: TRBJ2-1
abundance: few
v_gene: TRBV29-1
CDR3aa: CSVDTSGRYNEQFF
CDR3nt: TGCAGCGTTGATACTAGCGGGAGGTACAATGAGCAGTTCTTC

d_gene: -
j_gene: TRBJ2-7
abundance: few
v_gene: TRBV7-9
CDR3aa: CASSQPYGEQYF
CDR3nt: TGTGCCAGCAGTCAGCCCTATGGGGAGCAGTACTTC

d_gene: TRBD2
j_gene: TRBJ2-7
abundance: -
v_gene: TRBV6-4
CDR3aa: CANLIAGAHSILSYEQYF
CDR3nt: TGTGCCAACTTAATAGCGGGGGCACACTCCATCCTCTCCTACGAGCAGTACTTC

d_gene: TRBD1
j_gene: TRBJ2-3
abundance: -
v_gene: TRBV5-8
CDR3aa: CASSLLGTGRNTDTQYF
CDR3nt: TGTGCCAGCAGCTTGTTGGGGACAGGGCGTAACACAGATACGCAGTATTTT

d_gene: -
j_gene: TRBJ2-1
abundance: once
v_gene: TRBV28
CDR3aa: CASRAQIGKQFF
CDR3nt: TGTGCCAGCAGGGCTCAAATAGGCAAGCAGTTCTTC

d_gene: -
j_gene: TRBJ1-5
abundance: -
v_gene: TRBV7-9
CDR3aa: CASSLGIGDRNQPQHF
CDR3nt: TGTGCCAGCAGCTTAGGAATCGGGGACCGCAATCAGCCCCAGCATTTT

d_gene: -
j_gene: TRBJ1-2
abundance: -
v_gene: TRBV4-1
CDR3aa: CASSQAPFSGYTF
CDR3nt: TGCGCCAGCAGCCAAGCCCCCTTCTCAGGCTACACCTTC

d_gene: -
j_gene: TRBJ2-7
abundance: -
v_gene: TRBV7-9
CDR3aa: CASSLGSGGTYEQYF
CDR3nt: TGTGCCAGCAGCTTAGGGTCAGGAGGGACCTACGAGCAGTACTTC

d_gene: TRBD2
j_gene: TRBJ2-7
abundance: -
v_gene: TRBV2
CDR3aa: CASSEPGTSYEQYF
CDR3nt: TGTGCCAGCAGTGAGCCCGGGACTAGCTACGAGCAGTACTTC

d_gene: TRBD2
j_gene: TRBJ2-1
abundance: -
v_gene: TRBV27
CDR3aa: CASSLAGGWYNEQFF
CDR3nt: TGTGCCAGCAGTTTGGCGGGAGGCTGGTACAATGAGCAGTTCTTC